Described below is a single T cell receptor (beta chain) sequence and its context. Ten or more counts support this clonotype. Its recognized antigen is unknown. Base qualities were left out, and no much larger clone turns up one base away. The data were taken from a study of post-analysis software for immune sequencing data (dated by TCRdb to between 2015 and 2016). Looking at the study overall: The recorded disease courses included relapsing-remitting, secondary progressive and progressive-relapsing multiple sclerosis, and some patients had no subtype annotation. Patient repertoires were compared against around 10 previously published healthy control repertoires from donors aged about 6 to 26 years. A subset of samples was prepared in parallel using single-end sample barcoding, then pooled and co-amplified after Illumina adapter ligation.

Beyond this particular receptor, the publication reports: Patients showed significantly higher frequencies than controls for five TRBV segments, among them TRBV5-6, TRBV5-1 and TRBV20-1. When samples were clustered directly using the F measure, samples prepared in the same batch co-clustered strongly, which prompted a batch-effect correction. Multiple sclerosis patients had significantly lower normalized Chao1 diversity than controls, a result that suggests substantial peripheral T-cell clonal expansion. The multiple sclerosis patient group was slightly younger than the control group.

The CDR3 holds 13 amino acids from the cysteine to the phenylalanine. CDR3 DNA is the only sequence kept; it has 39 bases, read in frame from the first base. A distance of 8 bases separates the germline ends of V and J, which lose 3 bases and 5 bases respectively. The receptor library was made with PCR. Sequencing used an Illumina HiSeq 2500. Unique molecular identifiers were incorporated into TCR beta cDNA libraries to reduce PCR and sequencing biases. Approximately 500,000 cDNA molecules were obtained for every 1 to 10 million input T cells, so each molecule roughly corresponded to one T cell. The patient libraries were prepared and sequenced with the same protocol used for the earlier healthy control dataset. Samples belonging to the same batch were prepared together, multiplexed and sequenced on a shared HiSeq lane. The study's own analysis went as follows. Raw barcoded reads were processed with MIGEC, discarding single-read molecular identifier groups before consensus assembly and CDR3 extraction. Clonotype tables were post-analysed with VDJtools, and diversity was normalized by down-sampling all datasets to the smallest sample size. Repertoire overlap clustering matched CDR3 amino acid but not nucleotide sequences to correct batch-related cross-sample contamination. Through fastp at Q25 and MiXCR, TCRdb rebuilt clones from the public reads, retaining in-frame beta chains. All rows with the same CDR3 protein become a single entry with the most common DNA and genes. TCRdb's processing, not the study's, gives the V and J calls here. The sample table records roughly 400,000 distinct CDR3 sequences; roughly 40% of these occur just once. The ten largest clonotypes hold 7.6% of the sample.

To demonstrate the VDJtools post-analysis software, the study profiled TCR beta repertoires from the peripheral blood of about 13 young patients with multiple sclerosis. Multiple sclerosis patients were children and adolescents aged 6 to 15 years. The sample was blood. This receptor was identified in a girl aged 2-9 years with multiple sclerosis. The chain is made from TRBV12-3 or TRBV12-4 and TRBJ1-5; no D gene can be assigned with confidence. The DNA sequence is given as TGTGCCAGCAGTTTTGGTGGAGATCAGCCCCAGCATTTT. Its coded protein is CASSFGGDQPQHF.